The 9 T cell receptor beta chains below all came from one sample that was sequenced in a study of OX40 agonist ivuxolimab in advanced cancers. Sequenced by immunoSEQ multiplex PCR; TCRdb stores in-frame clones only, minus some. The sample includes roughly 86,000 clones, about nine tenths of them seen just once. The material was CD4+ or CD8+ T cells sorted from blood, obtained in a trial of the OX40 agonist ivuxolimab. Receptor source: an adult with an advanced solid tumor such as melanoma, head and neck, liver or kidney cancer.

The chain recombines TRBV28 with TRBJ1-1; maybe TRBD1 (5 bases). V was shortened by 3 bases and J by 8 bases, with 13 bases between the two germline ends. The CDR3 length is 13 residues. The germline V gene encodes CDR1 MDHEN and CDR2 SYDVKM. CDR3 protein: CASSLAGPGEAFF. DNA of the CDR3: TGTGCCAGCAGTTTGGCAGGGCCAGGGGAAGCTTTCTTT.

The rearrangement uses TRBV6-4 and TRBJ1-1; 7 bases align to TRBD1. CDR1 is MRHNA, CDR2 SNTAGT, per germline. Trimming removed 4 bases from V and 0 bases from J; junction bases left unmatched: 17. CDR3 length: 19 residues. The CDR3 DNA is TGTGCCAGCAGTGGCGACAGGGCTAGCCCACATACCATGAACACTGAAGCTTTCTTT. Its translation is CASSGDRASPHTMNTEAFF.

This clone has only a few counts. The chain carries TRBV6-1 and TRBJ2-7, with D perhaps given as TRBD1 or TRBD2 (5 bases each). Between the trimmed V and J ends, which lost 3 bases and 0 bases, there was a span of 12 bases. Germline CDR1 reads MNHNS; CDR2 reads SASEGT. This CDR3 comprises 15 residues. The CDR3 sequence is CASSELRGASYEQYF. The CDR3 DNA reads TGTGCCAGCAGTGAGTTGAGGGGCGCCTCCTACGAGCAGTACTTC.

The chain links TRBV6-1 to TRBJ1-2, with D possibly TRBD1 on 6 matching bases. Germline assignment: CDR1 MNHNS and CDR2 SASEGT. Trimming pared 6 bases from V and 8 bases from J, leaving 22 bases between. The CDR3 spans 15 residues. The CDR3 region is CASSSQGKGPLGYTF. CDR3 in DNA: TGTGCCAGCAGCTCACAGGGTAAAGGGCCCCTAGGCTACACCTTC.

The chain uses TRBV28 and TRBJ2-1; the match to TRBD2 covers 10 bases. The V segment lost 5 bases and the J segment 2 bases; nucleotides outside the gene matches: 6. The CDR3 consists of 16 residues. Germline V gene lookup returns CDR1 MDHEN and CDR2 SYDVKM. CDR3 sequence reads: CASSPTSGLAYNEQFF. The CDR3 coding sequence is TGTGCCAGCAGTCCGACTAGCGGGTTGGCCTACAATGAGCAGTTCTTC.

The chain joins TRBV5-6 to TRBJ2-3; D uncertain. With 4 bases removed from V and 7 bases from J, the gap between germline ends came to 13 bases. The CDR3 has 13 amino acids. Germline V lookup: CDR1 SGHDT, CDR2 YYEEEE. Here the CDR3 DNA reads TGTGCCAGCAGCACTCGCCCCAAAAATACGCAGTATTTT. Protein: CASSTRPKNTQYF.

The table lists this clone with a count of one. The genes are TRBV11-3 and TRBJ1-1; TRBD1 is a possible D gene (6 bases). This CDR3 has 14 residues. CDR1 and CDR2 (germline): SGHNT, YENEEA. V shed 2 bases and J shed 5 bases, with 12 bases lying between them. CDR3 loop: CASSLRGGGTEAFF. The CDR3 DNA reads TGTGCCAGCAGCTTAAGGGGAGGGGGTACTGAAGCTTTCTTT.

The chain carries TRBV21-1 and TRBJ2-3; TRBD2, the D gene given by the table, was not confirmed from the DNA. TRBV21-1 is an annotated pseudogene. There are 16 residues in the CDR3. Written as DNA, the CDR3 is TGTGCCAGCAGCAGGTTCTGGCGGGGACGCACAGATACGCAGTATTTT. Encoded protein: CASSRFWRGRTDTQYF.

This sequence joins TRBV28 and TRBJ1-1, with D unresolved. The ends were cut back, 4 bases at V and 0 bases at J, with 6 bases in the middle. There are 13 residues in the CDR3. Germline loops: CDR1 MDHEN, CDR2 SYDVKM. CDR3 sequence (DNA): TGTGCCAGCAGTTCCCAGTTGAACACTGAAGCTTTCTTT. Its translation: CASSSQLNTEAFF. Full variable domain (outside the CDR3, taken from reference TRBV28 and TRBJ1-1): DVKVTQSSRYLVKRTGEKVFLECVQDMDHENMFWYRQDPGLGLRLIYFSYDVKMKEKGDIPEGYSVSREKKERFSLILESASTNQTSMYLCASSSQLNTEAFFGQGTRLTVV.